This T cell receptor (beta chain) was sequenced in a study of cytomegalovirus exposure and HLA in healthy donors. In the PCR, 60 Vbeta and 13 Jbeta primers were used. Profiling relied on immunoSEQ multiplex PCR, and the TCRdb table lists in-frame clones only, not all of them. The sample holds some 180,000 clones, more than 60% seen once. Trimming left V 4 bases short and J 0 bases short, with 10 bases between. The V gene's germline CDR1 is SQVTM and CDR2 ANQGSEA. The CDR3 loop spans 14 amino acids. This chain uses TRBV29-1 with TRBJ2-1, with unresolved D. Sequenced input: PBMCs. This TCR came from a young man in good health and CMV-seronegative. Here the CDR3 DNA reads TGCAGCGTTGGAACCCTGAGCTCCTACAATGAGCAGTTCTTC. Its protein is CSVGTLSSYNEQFF.